This T cell receptor (beta chain) is from a study of cytomegalovirus exposure and HLA in healthy donors. Study findings and constraints: Later on, an analysis found that several of the most significant clusters appeared to be linked to common viral pathogens, which included parvovirus B19.

The PCR ran on 60 Vbeta and 13 Jbeta primers. TCRdb keeps only in-frame clones here, not all; method: immunoSEQ multiplex PCR. The sample has approximately 58,000 clones, and its top ten clones hold about 3.5%. The CDR3 is made up of 13 amino acids. In germline, CDR1 is ENHRY, CDR2 SYGVKD. The V and J ends lost 7 bases and 3 bases respectively, with 12 bases between them. Note on this clone: The target antigen is unknown.

This clonotype was obtained from a young woman in good health and CMV-seronegative. The chain joins TRBV10-3 to TRBJ1-1; possible D gene TRBD1, 5 bases. The sequencing input was PBMCs. This CDR3 reads CAITSRGYTEAFF. The CDR3, as DNA: TGTGCCATCACTAGTAGGGGCTACACTGAAGCTTTCTTT.